Described below is a single TCR beta chain sequence and its context. The antigen is undetermined. The sample belongs to a study of cytomegalovirus exposure and HLA in healthy donors. The wider study: From HLA-typed donors, an early data release held approximately 85 million unique TCRs.

Study observations and caveats: The study flagged approximately 180 TCR beta chains as cytomegalovirus-associated.

Germline V gene sequence: CDR1 KGHSH, CDR2 LQKENI. V was cut by 5 bases and J by 5 bases, with 18 bases left in between. The CDR3 totals 15 residues. Primers for the PCR totalled 60 Vbeta and 13 Jbeta. Generated by immunoSEQ multiplex PCR, the TCRdb table keeps only in-frame clones and is missing some. The sample includes about 160,000 clones. Specimen: PBMCs. This TCR was sampled from a woman between 55 and 75 years old in good health and CMV-seronegative. The chain combines TRBV18 with TRBJ1-1; the D gene is possibly TRBD1 (6 bases). The CDR3 reads CASSDSLQGVTEAFF. As DNA, the CDR3 is TGTGCCAGCTCAGACTCGCTACAGGGTGTTACTGAAGCTTTCTTT.